This T cell receptor beta chain was found in a study of T cell changes during pregnancy in multiple sclerosis. This clone was recorded once. Profiling relied on immunoSEQ multiplex PCR, and the TCRdb table lists in-frame clones only, not all of them. The table has over 50,000 clones, 92% seen once. The clonotype comes from a female donor with multiple sclerosis, enrolled in a pregnancy study. The sample was CD4+ T cells from peripheral blood mononuclear cells, taken after pregnancy.

Here the CDR3 DNA reads TGTGCCAGCAGCTCGCCGATGAGGGAGACCCAGTACTTC. This translates into CASSSPMRETQYF. The chain recombines TRBV11-2 with TRBJ2-5; no firm D call. Trimming stripped 4 bases from V and 5 bases from J, with 11 bases between. CDR3 length: 13 residues. Per the germline V gene, CDR1 is SGHAT and CDR2 is FQNNGV.